This note documents a single TCR beta chain sequence. The antigen remains undetermined. Mismatch with germline at one junction end may stem from a read error. Germline V lookup: CDR1 LGHDT, CDR2 YNNKEL (reference sequence). CDR3 length equals 16 residues. Samples came from axillary lymph nodes draining the breast cancer. Each CDR3 protein gets one entry after TCRdb re-called the multiplex PCR reads with MiXCR. The sample gives around 110,000 distinct CDR3 sequences, more than 25% of which show up once; around 6% is in the top ten. The data were taken from a study of breast tumors, draining lymph nodes, adjacent tissues. Overall study findings and caveats: Data only fit, rather than demonstrated, lymph node origin of most tumor T cells.

Material: axillary lymph node tissue. The chain carries TRBV3-1 and TRBJ1-1; TRBD1 agrees at 12 bases. The clonotype originates from a female donor with breast cancer. Some clones in this sample may be carry-over from other donors' samples. CDR3 protein: CASSYAPGQGATEAFF. In nucleotides, the CDR3 is TGCGCCAGCAGCTATGCCCCGGGACAGGGGGCCACTGAAGCTTTCTTT.